This TCR beta chain was documented in a study of response to subunit inactivated influenza vaccine (dated by TCRdb to 2016 to 2019). Regarding the research as a whole: The study used deep quantitative T cell receptor repertoire profiling to track responses to a trivalent subunit inactivated influenza vaccine.

Regarding this clonotype: No antigen is known for it. One base away there is no much larger clone; base qualities are not given.

Reading the germline V gene (reference sequence) gives CDR1 SGHAT and CDR2 FQDESV. Germline trimming: 5 bases from V, 3 bases from J; junction bases outside gene matches: 4. The CDR3, from cysteine to phenylalanine, totals 15 residues. CDR3 DNA only is kept here, 45 bases in frame from base 1. The library was prepared using RT-PCR. Sequencing relied on an Illumina HiSeq 2500. TCRdb ran its own pipeline on the public reads, namely fastp trimming at Q25 and MiXCR clone calling, and kept in-frame beta chains. Every CDR3 protein is listed once, alongside the most common genes and DNA of its rows. The sample table shows hundreds of thousands of distinct CDR3 sequences, and approximately 15% are seen once. The ten largest account for 5.5% to 7% of the sample. What the research found in general, with its limitations: The authors suggested that each seasonal influenza vaccination may recruit only a limited number of new T cells.

This TCR was recovered from a man between 50 and 59 years old who received an inactivated influenza vaccine. Donor details come from another sample of the same person, matched by shared clones. The rearranged segments are TRBV11-1 and TRBJ2-1, with 10 middle bases fitting TRBD2. The source was PBMCs from blood, collected less than 15 days before vaccination. The nucleotide sequence is given as TGTGCCAGCAGCGTTACTAGCGGGGACTACAATGAGCAGTTCTTC. Its protein is CASSVTSGDYNEQFF.